This entry describes one T cell receptor (beta chain). This sample was included in a study of blood T cell repertoires in COVID-19. Germline V gene sequence: CDR1 WSHSY, CDR2 SAAADI. The CDR3 sequence is 13 residues long. With V trimmed by 2 bases and J by 6 bases, 1 base remained unmatched. Participants came from fewer than 25 US areas, aged about 18 to 89 years. Only in-frame clones appear in the TCRdb table, and some are missing; sequencing was by immunoSEQ multiplex PCR. This sample has roughly 400,000 clones; around 91% occur once, and the top ten carry about 1.1%. The chain is built from TRBV10-2 and TRBJ2-3; 8 bases agree with TRBD1. The clonotype originates from a man aged 30 to 45 who had recovered from COVID-19. The material sequenced was PBMCs or T cells enriched from blood (not recorded which). CDR3 region: CASSEQGADTQYF. DNA for the CDR3: TGCGCCAGCAGTGAGCAGGGGGCTGATACGCAGTATTTT.